Following are 8 T cell receptor beta chains from one sample sequenced in a study of early T cells in non-severe SARS-CoV-2 infection. Via MiXCR, TCRdb re-called the 5' RACE reads, giving one row per CDR3 protein. Seen here are around 76,000 distinct CDR3 sequences, 12% observed once, and the top ten hold around 3.8%. Sample: whole blood. These receptors all come from an adult who was a healthcare worker with PCR-confirmed SARS-CoV-2 infection or an uninfected control (not recorded which).

In this sample, this clonotype turned up many times. This chain's CDR3 is CASSILAGGSYNEQFF. Written as DNA, the CDR3 is TGTGCCAGTAGTATCCTAGCGGGAGGTTCCTACAATGAGCAGTTCTTC. The chain uses TRBV19 and TRBJ2-1, with TRBD2 matching 11 bases. The CDR3 consists of 16 residues. Germline V gene sequence: CDR1 LNHDA, CDR2 SQIVND (reference sequence). V lost 3 bases to trimming and J lost 1 base; unmatched junction nucleotides: 2.

This clonotype was observed at least ten times. The genes are TRBV20-1 and TRBJ1-2; possible D gene TRBD1, 6 bases. The CDR3 runs 15 residues. CDR1 and CDR2 (germline): DFQATT, SNEGSKA (reference sequence). Trimming took 3 bases from V and 6 from J, leaving 20 bases between them. The CDR3 region has the DNA TGCAGTGCTAGGGTTGCAGGGCGGGGGGCACATGGCTACACCTTC. Protein sequence: CSARVAGRGAHGYTF.

The rearrangement links TRBV6-6 to TRBJ1-6; D is undetermined. The CDR3 consists of 14 residues. Germline CDR1 is MNHNY and CDR2 is SVGAGI (reference sequence). V dropped 1 base and J dropped 2 bases, with 3 bases sitting between them. The CDR3 DNA is TGTGCCAGCAGTTACTTGACCTATAATTCACCCCTCCACTTT. This translates into CASSYLTYNSPLHF.

V usage is TRBV7-2 and J usage is TRBJ2-7, with D possibly TRBD2 on 6 matching bases. The CDR3 extends over 13 amino acids. The V gene's germline CDR1 is SGHTA and CDR2 FQGNSA. Trimming removed 4 bases from V and 3 bases from J, with 10 bases in between. The chain's CDR3 is CASSWGVSYEQYF. CDR3 bases: TGTGCCAGCAGCTGGGGGGTGAGCTACGAGCAGTACTTC.

This clonotype has only one observation. The chain recombines TRBV7-2 with TRBJ2-5; D is perhaps TRBD2 (6 bases). The CDR3 has 12 amino acids. Trimming pared 1 base from V and 8 bases from J, leaving 8 bases between. The V gene's germline CDR1 is SGHTA and CDR2 FQGNSA. In DNA, the CDR3 is TGTGCCAGCAGCTTAGTCGGGGGTACCCAGTACTTC. It codes for CASSLVGGTQYF.

The table lists this clonotype with a few counts. V usage is TRBV6-5 and J usage is TRBJ2-3, with D perhaps being TRBD1 or TRBD2 (5 bases each). Germline CDR1 reads MNHEY; CDR2 reads SVGAGI. V lost 5 bases and J lost 6, with 15 bases in between. The CDR3 has 14 amino acids. CDR3 nucleotide sequence: TGTGCCAGCAGTCCTGGGGGAGAGACTGATACGCAGTATTTT. It encodes CASSPGGETDTQYF.

This chain joins TRBV20-1 and TRBJ2-7, with 9 bases aligning to TRBD2. This CDR3 has 15 residues. Germline V gene lookup returns CDR1 DFQATT and CDR2 SNEGSKA (reference sequence). The J segment lost 9 bases and the V segment lost 1 base, leaving 13 bases of the junction unmatched. For the CDR3, the DNA is TGCAGTGCTAGAGCCGTGCGGGAGGGAACTTTCGGGCAGTACTTC. Amino acids: CSARAVREGTFGQYF.

The CDR3 region has the DNA TGTGCCAGCAGCCAGGACTTGAACACCGGGGAGCTGTTTTTT. Translation gives CASSQDLNTGELFF. The chain has TRBV11-3 and TRBJ2-2, with D possibly being TRBD2 (5 bases). V was trimmed by 5 bases and J by 1 base, leaving 8 bases between them. This CDR3 is 14 amino acids long. Germline V gives CDR1 SGHNT, CDR2 YENEEA.